This TCR beta chain came from a study of T cell repertoires in cytomegalovirus infection. Across the whole study: Indications of both CMV infection and matching HLA type were provided by public TCR beta signatures. Overall study findings and caveats: Across the ex vivo response, the dominant clonotypes were HLA-C-restricted CMV-specific TCR beta clonotypes.

TCRdb analysed the reads with MiXCR anew, one entry per CDR3 protein. The sample consists of under 150,000 distinct CDR3 sequences, 7% to 9.5% of them appearing once. Germline values: CDR1 SGHVS, CDR2 FNYEAQ. The CDR3 extends over 14 amino acids. V gave up 3 bases and J gave up 5 bases, with 10 bases separating them. This clonotype was observed at least ten times. The target antigen is unknown. Specimen: PBMCs. The chain employs TRBV7-6 and TRBJ2-2; D uncertain. The origin of this receptor is a human donor in good health (CMV status not recorded). Some clones in this sample may be carry-over from other donors' samples. CDR3 nucleotide sequence: TGTGCCAGCAGCTTTCTGGCCGGTACCGGGGAGCTGTTTTTT. Translation: CASSFLAGTGELFF.